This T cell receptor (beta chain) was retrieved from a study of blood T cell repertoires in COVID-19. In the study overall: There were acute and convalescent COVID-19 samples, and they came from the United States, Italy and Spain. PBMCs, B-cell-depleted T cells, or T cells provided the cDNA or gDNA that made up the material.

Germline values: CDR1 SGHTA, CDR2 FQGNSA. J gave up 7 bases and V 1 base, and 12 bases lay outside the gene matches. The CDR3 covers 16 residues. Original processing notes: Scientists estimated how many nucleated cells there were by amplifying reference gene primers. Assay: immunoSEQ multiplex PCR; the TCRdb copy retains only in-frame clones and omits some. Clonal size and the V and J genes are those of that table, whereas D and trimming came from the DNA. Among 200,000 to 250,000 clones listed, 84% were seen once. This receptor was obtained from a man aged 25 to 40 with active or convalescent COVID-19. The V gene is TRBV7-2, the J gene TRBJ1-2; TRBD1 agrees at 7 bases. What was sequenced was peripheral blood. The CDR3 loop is CASSLGQGVGMGGYTF. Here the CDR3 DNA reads TGTGCCAGCAGCTTAGGGCAGGGGGTAGGAATGGGTGGCTACACCTTC.